This T cell receptor beta chain appears in the sequencing data of a study of T cells in Graves' hyperthyroidism and ophthalmopathy. The wider study: At initial diagnosis, before any treatment had begun, peripheral blood was obtained. General study findings and limits: Ophthalmopathy was separated from stable hyperthyroidism by a 13 V-J model. Researchers found most expanded thyroid clonotypes above 0.001 in blood as well.

There were TCR beta CDR3 regions amplified from RNA transcripts. During a first-round RT-PCR of the TCR CDR3, the HTBI primer set was used. TCRdb independently ran MiXCR on the multiplex PCR reads; one entry per CDR3 protein. Of 400,000 to 450,000 distinct CDR3 sequences in the sample, roughly 14% were seen once. J lost 4 bases, V lost 5 bases, and 2 bases had no gene match. This CDR3 region has 15 residues. Germline V CDR1 and CDR2: MGHRA, YSYEKL. This clonotype was seen only a few times. The antigen is unknown. The chain carries TRBV4-1 and TRBJ2-6; TRBD1 agrees at 10 bases. The receptor was derived from a man aged 18 to 29 with Graves' ophthalmopathy. The sample taken for sequencing was blood. The CDR3 loop reads CASSDRGLGANVLTF. The DNA of the CDR3 is TGCGCCAGCAGCGACAGGGGGCTCGGGGCCAACGTCCTGACTTTC.